This is a list of T cell receptor beta chains from one sample in a study of T cells in localized non-small cell lung cancer. Data came from immunoSEQ multiplex PCR; TCRdb stores just in-frame clones and leaves some out. Of around 1,500 clones in the sample, 20% are singletons; the top ten hold about 12%. Sequencing used lung tumor tissue, obtained before any cancer treatment. The receptors derive from a female donor over 55 with stage II lung adenocarcinoma. Both conserved end residues are part of each CDR3. The order of the fields is clone size, J gene, D gene, V gene, CDR3 protein, CDR3 DNA. A D gene is named only where the DNA matches it firmly. The listing skips clone size in some rows; elsewhere it reads once, few, many or a size class.

few TRBJ2-5 NA TRBV6-8 CASTRRVGGETQYF TGTGCCAGCACTCGGCGGGTGGGCGGCGAGACCCAGTACTTC
NA TRBJ1-1 TRBD1 TRBV9 CASVDRGRGSDTEAFF TGTGCCAGCGTCGACAGGGGGCGCGGGAGCGACACTGAAGCTTTCTTT
few TRBJ1-1 NA TRBV9 CASSFSDLTEAFF TGTGCCAGCAGCTTTTCCGACCTGACTGAAGCTTTCTTT
NA TRBJ2-1 TRBD2 TRBV11-3 CASSPTERASGYNEQFF TGTGCCAGCAGCCCAACTGAAAGGGCTAGCGGTTACAATGAGCAGTTCTTC
few TRBJ1-2 NA TRBV7-2 CASSLSLGYGYTF TGTGCCAGCAGCTTAAGCTTGGGCTATGGCTACACCTTC
NA TRBJ1-3 NA TRBV6-8 CASSYSGNTIYF TGTGCCAGCAGTTACTCCGGAAACACCATATATTTT
NA TRBJ2-3 NA TRBV28 CASSWSEHYTDTQYF TGTGCCAGCAGTTGGTCGGAACACTACACAGATACGCAGTATTTT
few TRBJ2-7 NA TRBV28 CASSQGGEDEQYF TGTGCCAGCAGTCAAGGGGGAGAGGACGAGCAGTACTTC
few TRBJ2-1 NA TRBV28 CASSRLPGQRGNEQFF TGTGCCAGCAGCCGACTTCCGGGACAAAGAGGGAATGAGCAGTTCTTC
NA TRBJ2-7 TRBD1 TRBV11-3 CASRPSTGPYEQYF TGTGCCAGCAGGCCCTCGACAGGGCCCTACGAGCAGTACTTC
NA TRBJ2-6 NA TRBV30 CAWRGIKGSGANVLTF TGTGCCTGGAGAGGGATTAAAGGCTCTGGGGCCAACGTCCTGACTTTC
NA TRBJ1-1 TRBD1 TRBV6-8 CASSTRDRGQAFF TGTGCCAGCAGTACGAGAGACAGGGGGCAAGCTTTCTTT
NA TRBJ1-5 TRBD1 TRBV19 CASRSPGTGEFKPQHF TGTGCCAGTAGAAGCCCCGGGACAGGGGAGTTCAAGCCCCAGCATTTT
few TRBJ2-3 TRBD2 TRBV6-8 CASSEGATSGTQYF TGTGCCAGCAGTGAGGGGGCGACTAGCGGGACGCAGTATTTT
NA TRBJ1-4 NA TRBV19 CASSVLRREEKLFF TGTGCCAGTAGTGTCCTGAGGAGAGAAGAAAAACTGTTTTTT
few TRBJ2-3 NA TRBV6-8 CASSYGATHTDTQYF TGTGCCAGCAGTTACGGGGCTACACACACAGATACGCAGTATTTT
NA TRBJ1-1 NA TRBV15 CATSTLHHVANTEAFF TGTGCCACCAGCACCCTTCATCATGTGGCCAACACTGAAGCTTTCTTT
NA TRBJ2-3 NA TRBV28 CASSRRGTSTDTQYF TGTGCCAGCAGTCGTCGGGGGACTAGCACAGATACGCAGTATTTT
NA TRBJ2-5 NA TRBV11-3 CASSGGQRDYQETQYF TGTGCCAGCAGCGGTGGACAGCGGGACTACCAAGAGACCCAGTACTTC
NA TRBJ2-7 NA TRBV14 CASRPLGPPYEQYF TGTGCCAGCAGGCCTCTTGGACCCCCTTACGAGCAGTACTTC
large TRBJ1-1 NA TRBV19 CASSIVGRITEAFF TGTGCCAGTAGTATTGTGGGGCGGATCACTGAAGCTTTCTTT
few TRBJ2-6 TRBD1 TRBV19 CATGGTGYSGANVLTF TGTGCCACAGGGGGGACAGGGTACTCTGGGGCCAACGTCCTGACTTTC
medium-sized TRBJ2-5 TRBD1 TRBV6-8 CASSYSGQVVETQYF TGTGCCAGCAGTTACTCTGGACAGGTTGTCGAGACCCAGTACTTC
NA TRBJ1-2 NA TRBV28 CASSPSGEDYGYTF TGTGCCAGCAGCCCCTCAGGGGAGGACTATGGCTACACCTTC
few TRBJ2-7 TRBD2 TRBV4-1 CASSLSLAGHYEQYF TGCGCCAGCAGCCTCTCACTAGCGGGACACTACGAGCAGTACTTC